This TCR beta chain emerged from a study of blood T cell repertoires in COVID-19. Looking at the study overall: PBMCs, B-cell-depleted T cells, or T cells provided the cDNA or gDNA that made up the material.

V lost 2 bases and J lost 0; bases outside the gene matches: 6. The CDR3 has 16 residues. Germline V CDR1 and CDR2: GTSNPN, SVGIG (reference sequence). As originally analysed: Amplification of reference gene primers provided the estimated nucleated cell counts. Measured with immunoSEQ multiplex PCR; TCRdb has only the in-frame clones, and not every one. V, J and clone size were drawn from that table, and D and trimming were deduced from the DNA. The sample shows more than 200,000 clones, around 87% of them seen only once. In terms of age and location, participants ranged from roughly 18 to 100 years and lived in about two dozen US areas.

The sample comprised PBMCs or T cells enriched from blood (not recorded which). V usage is TRBV30 and J usage is TRBJ1-4; TRBD1 agrees at 7 bases. This sequence was found in a woman in her forties or fifties who had recovered from COVID-19. CDR3 nucleotides: TGTGCCTGGAGTCCGGGACAGAAACCAACTAATGAAAAACTGTTTTTT. It specifies CAWSPGQKPTNEKLFF.